The present entry profiles one TCR beta chain with its context. The identical CDR3 is also encoded by other nucleotide sequences in the sample. Repertoires were generated with immunoSEQ multiplex PCR, while TCRdb's copy carries only in-frame clones and drops some. Of just over 150,000 clones in the sample, over 85% were seen once. This entry belongs to a study of control samples from healthy donors and cancer patients. V was pared by 2 bases and J by 6 bases, with 5 bases between. Germline assignment: CDR1 MNHEY and CDR2 SMNVEV (reference sequence). The CDR3 covers 11 residues. The material sequenced was blood. The chain links TRBV27 to TRBJ2-7; tentatively, D is TRBD1 or TRBD2 (5 bases each). The TCR originated in a young man in good health. The CDR3 DNA reads as TGTGCCAGCAGTTTAGGGGGCGAGCAGTACTTC. Translation: CASSLGGEQYF.